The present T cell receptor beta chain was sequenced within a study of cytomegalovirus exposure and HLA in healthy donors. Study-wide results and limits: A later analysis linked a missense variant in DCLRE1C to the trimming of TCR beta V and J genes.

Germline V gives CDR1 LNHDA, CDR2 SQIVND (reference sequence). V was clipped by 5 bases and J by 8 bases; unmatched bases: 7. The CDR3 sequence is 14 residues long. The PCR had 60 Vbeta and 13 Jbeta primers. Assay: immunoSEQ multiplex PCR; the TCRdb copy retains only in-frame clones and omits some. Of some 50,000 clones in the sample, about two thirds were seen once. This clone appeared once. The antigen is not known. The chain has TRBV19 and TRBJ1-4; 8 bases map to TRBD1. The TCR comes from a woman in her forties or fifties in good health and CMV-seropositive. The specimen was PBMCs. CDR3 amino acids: CASSAQGAREKLFF. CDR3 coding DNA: TGTGCCAGTAGTGCCCAGGGGGCTCGCGAAAAACTGTTTTTT.